This entry lists 30 T cell receptor beta chains sequenced from one sample in a study of identical twins. TCRdb recomputed calls from the 5' RACE reads with MiXCR, one row per CDR3 protein. The profile covers a few hundred thousand distinct CDR3 sequences, with approximately 10% appearing a single time and roughly 3% taken by the ten largest. These records were also assigned to another study, of yellow fever vaccine responses in identical twins.

Sequencing was done on a sample of PBMCs. These receptor sequences come from a young woman in good health.

The rearrangement joins TRBV20-1 to TRBJ2-1, with 9 bases lining up with TRBD2. This CDR3 has 15 residues. The germline V gene encodes CDR1 DFQATT and CDR2 SNEGSKA (reference sequence). V shed 0 bases and J 4 bases; nucleotides not matched to a gene: 4. The CDR3 here is CSARDWTSEYNEQFF. The CDR3 DNA is TGCAGTGCTAGAGATTGGACTAGCGAATACAATGAGCAGTTCTTC.

This clonotype has a count of ten or more. The gene calls are TRBV7-2 and TRBJ1-5; weak D call: TRBD1 (6 bases). CDR1 and CDR2 (germline): SGHTA, FQGNSA. The CDR3 is 15 residues long. The ends were cut back, 2 bases at V and 0 bases at J, with 8 bases in the middle. The DNA for the CDR3 is TGTGCCAGCAGCTTAAACAGGGATAGCAATCAGCCCCAGCATTTT. Translating gives CASSLNRDSNQPQHF.

This clonotype was detected a few times. The chain couples TRBV6-1 to TRBJ2-5; possibly TRBD1 for D (5 bases). This CDR3 is built from 15 residues. Germline V gene lookup returns CDR1 MNHNS and CDR2 SASEGT. Trimming removed 5 bases from V and 2 bases from J, with 15 bases in between. The CDR3 DNA follows: TGTGCCAGCAGTCTAAAAGTAGGACAACAAGAGACCCAGTACTTC. It specifies CASSLKVGQQETQYF.

Concerning this clonotype itself: It may be a read error: a sequence one base away is much more abundant. J is TRBJ2-3 and V is TRBV6-1; no clear D. The length of the CDR3 is 16 residues. The germline V gene encodes CDR1 MNHNS and CDR2 SASEGT. As DNA, the CDR3 is TGTGCCAACAGTGAAGACCCTCCGATAAGCGCAGATACGCAGTATTTT. It translates to CANSEDPPISADTQYF.

This clonotype was seen repeatedly, ten times or more. The J gene is TRBJ1-5, the V gene TRBV7-3; 11 positions match TRBD1. Trimming at V came to 5 bases and at J to 2 bases, leaving 11 bases not matched to a gene. Per the germline V gene, CDR1 is SGHTA and CDR2 is FQGTGA. The CDR3 spans 18 residues. The CDR3, as DNA: TGTGCCAGCAGCAATGGACAGGGGGCGATTCTTCGCAATCAGCCCCAGCATTTT. Protein product: CASSNGQGAILRNQPQHF.

This clonotype showed up just a few times. The chain is built from TRBV4-2 and TRBJ2-1; D might be TRBD2 (6 bases). Per the germline V gene, CDR1 is LGHNA and CDR2 is YNFKEQ. CDR3 length: 15 amino acids. Trimming left V 1 base short and J 2 bases short, with 9 bases between. The CDR3 nucleotides read TGTGCCAGCAGCCAAGTCGGGAGCCCCTACAATGAGCAGTTCTTC. Protein product: CASSQVGSPYNEQFF.

This clonotype appeared many times. The chain couples TRBV7-9 to TRBJ2-1, with D possibly matching TRBD2 (6 bases). Germline V gene data show CDR1 as SEHNR and CDR2 as FQNEAQ (reference sequence). V was pared by 5 bases and J by 9 bases, with 23 bases between. This CDR3 region has 16 residues. The CDR3 bases are TGTGCCAGCAGCCCAAGAGTAGCGGAAACGTTAGCTGAGCAGTTCTTC. This gives the protein CASSPRVAETLAEQFF.

In DNA, the CDR3 is TGTGCCAGCAGCCACCCCAACACAGGGATCACAGATACGCAGTATTTT. Translation gives CASSHPNTGITDTQYF. V and J are TRBV14 and TRBJ2-3; the D gene is possibly TRBD1 (6 bases). In germline, CDR1 is SGHDN, CDR2 FVKESK. The CDR3 length is 16 residues. V dropped 3 bases and J dropped 2 bases, with 15 bases sitting between them.

This clonotype was counted between two and nine times. The rearrangement links TRBV11-2 to TRBJ2-7; 11 bases align to TRBD2. Losses at the gene ends were 6 bases for V and 7 bases for J; bases not matched to a gene: 11. The CDR3 has 15 residues. Germline V gene sequence: CDR1 SGHAT, CDR2 FQNNGV. The DNA of the CDR3 is TGTGCCAGCAGTTTCGTACTAGCGGGGGAGGGAGAGCAGTACTTC. The encoded protein is CASSFVLAGEGEQYF.

This clonotype was found many times. CDR3 in amino acids: CASTLSIAGTDTQYF. CDR3 coding DNA: TGTGCCAGCACCTTATCGATAGCGGGAACAGATACGCAGTATTTT. The gene calls are TRBV12-3 or TRBV12-4 and TRBJ2-3; TRBD2 matches at 8 bases. Trimming cost V 7 bases and J 3 bases; bases outside gene matches: 9. The CDR3 loop spans 15 amino acids.

Many counts were recorded for this clonotype. V usage is TRBV12-3 or TRBV12-4 and J usage is TRBJ2-1; TRBD2 matches 12 bases. The CDR3 totals 15 residues. Trimming at V came to 4 bases and at J to 7 bases, leaving 5 bases not matched to a gene. CDR3 in DNA: TGTGCCAGCAGTTCTTCTAGCGGGGGGGCGAATGAGCAGTTCTTC. It translates to CASSSSSGGANEQFF.

In this sample, this clonotype turned up many times. The V call is TRBV27, the J call TRBJ2-7; 7 nucleotides agree with TRBD1. Germline values: CDR1 MNHEY, CDR2 SMNVEV (reference sequence). This CDR3 has 13 residues. Unmatched junction bases numbered 1, after V lost 3 bases and J lost 2 bases. The CDR3 region is CASSFTGAYEQYF. For the CDR3, the DNA is TGTGCCAGCAGTTTTACAGGGGCCTACGAGCAGTACTTC.

The chain employs TRBV5-6 and TRBJ1-2, with D tentatively TRBD1 (5 bases). CDR1 is SGHDT and CDR2 is YYEEEE in the germline V gene. This CDR3 has 15 residues. V lost 1 base and J lost 7, with 17 bases in between. CDR3 sequence: CASSLSAREGLGYTF. The CDR3 DNA follows: TGTGCCAGCAGCTTGTCGGCCAGGGAAGGGCTTGGCTACACCTTC.

This clonotype has at least ten counts. V gene TRBV19 combines with J gene TRBJ2-5, with unresolved D. This CDR3 is built from 12 residues. Germline CDR1 is LNHDA and CDR2 is SQIVND (reference sequence). V lost 7 bases and J 1 base, leaving 7 bases between the germline ends. The chain's CDR3 is CASKGFQETQYF. The CDR3, as DNA: TGTGCCAGTAAAGGTTTCCAAGAGACCCAGTACTTC.

This clonotype has a handful of counts. The chain couples TRBV12-5 to TRBJ2-5; 8 nucleotides match TRBD2. Per germline, CDR1 LGHNT and CDR2 FRNRAP. V lost 5 bases and J lost 0; bases outside the gene matches: 8. This CDR3 region has 16 residues. The CDR3: CASGPGGGKYQETQYF. CDR3 coding DNA: TGTGCTAGTGGTCCCGGGGGGGGGAAGTACCAAGAGACCCAGTACTTC. Complete variable domain (other parts from reference TRBV12-5 and TRBJ2-5): DARVTQTPRHKVTEMGQEVTMRCQPILGHNTVFWYRQTMMQGLELLAYFRNRAPLDDSGMPKDRFSAEMPDATLATLKIQPSEPRDSAVYFCASGPGGGKYQETQYFGPGTRLLVL.

This clonotype was observed many times. The chain has TRBV20-1 and TRBJ2-3; D not resolved. V shed 2 bases and J shed 9 bases, with 12 bases lying between them. CDR3 length: 12 residues. Germline-derived CDR1 and CDR2 are DFQATT and SNEGSKA (reference sequence). The chain's CDR3 is CSARKAGETQYF. The DNA for the CDR3 is TGCAGTGCTAGAAAGGCTGGGGAAACGCAGTATTTT.

This clonotype was observed a few times. The rearrangement links TRBV12-3 or TRBV12-4 to TRBJ2-7; 7 bases fit TRBD1. The CDR3 has 13 residues. The ends lost 5 bases at V and 6 bases at J; junction bases unmatched: 7. The CDR3 region has the DNA TGTGCCAGCAGTCCTCGACAGGGAAGCGAGCAGTACTTC. Encoded protein: CASSPRQGSEQYF.

This clonotype was seen a handful of times. This chain connects TRBV11-2 to TRBJ2-3; TRBD2 aligns across 15 bases. With V trimmed by 4 bases and J by 2 bases, 7 bases remained unmatched. Germline V gives CDR1 SGHAT, CDR2 FQNNGV. CDR3 length: 18 amino acids. The CDR3 loop reads CASSSGLAGGTHTDTQYF. The CDR3 nucleotides read TGTGCCAGCAGCTCGGGACTAGCGGGGGGTACCCACACAGATACGCAGTATTTT. The complete variable domain, with remaining parts taken from reference TRBV11-2 and TRBJ2-3, reads EAGVAQSPRYKIIEKRQSVAFWCNPISGHATLYWYQQILGQGPKLLIQFQNNGVVDDSQLPKDRFSAERLKGVDSTLKIQPAKLEDSAVYLCASSSGLAGGTHTDTQYFGPGTRLTVL.

On this clonotype: The junction shows a germline mismatch at one end, possibly a read error. This sequence joins TRBV5-1 and TRBJ1-2; D perhaps matches TRBD1 (6 bases). The CDR3 totals 11 residues. The V gene's germline CDR1 is SGHRS and CDR2 YFSETQ. CDR3 residues: CVSRTDSGYTF. CDR3 bases: TGCGTCAGCAGAACGGACAGTGGCTACACCTTC. The whole variable domain, filled in from reference TRBV5-1 and TRBJ1-2, reads KAGVTQTPRYLIKTRGQQVTLSCSPISGHRSVSWYQQTPGQGLQFLFEYFSETQRNKGNFPGRFSGRQFSNSRSEMNVSTLELGDSALYLCVSRTDSGYTFGSGTRLTVV.

This clonotype was counted at least ten times. The CDR3 is CSERHSGGLDSEQFF. CDR3 DNA sequence: TGCAGTGAACGGCATAGCGGGGGGCTAGATAGTGAGCAGTTCTTC. The chain carries TRBV20-1 and TRBJ2-1; 10 positions agree with TRBD2. The CDR3 runs 15 residues. Germline V gene sequence: CDR1 DFQATT, CDR2 SNEGSKA (reference sequence). Trimming at V came to 7 bases and at J to 9 bases, leaving 15 bases not matched to a gene.

This clonotype was picked up many times. The chain employs TRBV2 and TRBJ2-5, with TRBD2 identical over 13 bases. The length of the CDR3 is 13 residues. Germline CDR1 SNHLY, CDR2 FYNNEI. V lost 6 bases and J lost 9; bases outside the gene matches: 4. CDR3 residues: CASSLLAGGPQYF. The CDR3 nucleotides are TGTGCCAGCAGCCTACTAGCGGGGGGGCCCCAGTACTTC.

The chain carries TRBV5-1 and TRBJ2-7, with D possibly being TRBD1 or TRBD2 (5 bases each). Germline V lookup: CDR1 SGHRS, CDR2 YFSETQ. V was shortened by 4 bases and J by 3 bases, with 17 bases between the two germline ends. This CDR3 is built from 15 residues. DNA of the CDR3: TGCGCCAGCAGCCTAGAGACCGGGGCCGTCTACGAGCAGTACTTC. Protein product: CASSLETGAVYEQYF.

This clonotype was recorded a few times. The chain links TRBV27 to TRBJ2-7; D remains unclear. Germline assignment: CDR1 MNHEY and CDR2 SMNVEV (reference sequence). V was pared by 6 bases and J by 3 bases, with 6 bases between. The CDR3 totals 11 residues. The CDR3 bases are TGTGCCAGCAGGTCCCACTACGAGCAGTACTTC. It codes for CASRSHYEQYF.

The gene calls are TRBV28 and TRBJ2-5; D could derive from TRBD1 or TRBD2 (5 bases each). Germline V CDR1 and CDR2: MDHEN, SYDVKM. The CDR3 sequence is 14 residues long. Trimming removed 5 bases at V and 0 bases at J, with 10 bases between. CDR3 region: CASSRDRDQETQYF. DNA for the CDR3: TGTGCCAGCAGTCGGGACCGTGACCAAGAGACCCAGTACTTC.

This chain uses TRBV3-1 with TRBJ2-1; D is possibly TRBD2 (6 bases). Trimming stripped 5 bases from V and 5 bases from J, with 22 bases between. The CDR3 is 17 residues long. Germline values: CDR1 LGHDT, CDR2 YNNKEL (reference sequence). The CDR3 protein is CASSKAGPWNPNNEQFF. The CDR3 DNA reads as TGTGCCAGCAGCAAGGCGGGGCCATGGAACCCCAACAATGAGCAGTTCTTC.

This clonotype was picked up many times. The V gene is TRBV3-1, the J gene TRBJ2-5; D possibly corresponds to TRBD2 (6 bases). Per germline, CDR1 LGHDT and CDR2 YNNKEL (reference sequence). The ends were cut back, 2 bases at V and 3 bases at J, with 13 bases in the middle. The CDR3 has 15 residues. The CDR3 DNA follows: TGTGCCAGCAGCCAAAGGTCTCGGAGGGAAGAGACCCAGTACTTC. It translates to CASSQRSRREETQYF.

This clonotype came up many times. The rearrangement joins TRBV6-1 to TRBJ2-7; tentatively, D is TRBD1 (5 bases). The CDR3 length is 13 residues. Looked up from germline, CDR1 is MNHNS and CDR2 is SASEGT. Trimming removed 6 bases at V and 4 bases at J, with 13 bases between. The CDR3 region has the DNA TGTGCCAGCAGCCCGAGACAGTTTTACGAGCAGTACTTC. This gives the protein CASSPRQFYEQYF.

CDR3 protein: CAWSVLQGGSYEQYF. CDR3 DNA sequence: TGTGCCTGGAGTGTACTTCAAGGGGGCTCCTACGAGCAGTACTTC. V usage is TRBV30 and J usage is TRBJ2-7; the D gene is possibly TRBD1 (6 bases). Germline values: CDR1 GTSNPN, CDR2 SVGIG (reference sequence). The length of the CDR3 is 15 residues. The V end was cut by 0 bases, the J end by 0 bases, with 12 bases between. Full variable domain (outside the CDR3, taken from reference TRBV30 and TRBJ2-7): SQTIHQWPATLVQPVGSPLSLECTVEGTSNPNLYWYRQAAGRGLQLLFYSVGIGQISSEVPQNLSASRPQDRQFILSSKKLLLSDSGFYLCAWSVLQGGSYEQYFGPGTRLTVT.

This clonotype has at least ten counts. The chain recombines TRBV10-3 with TRBJ2-1, with 8 bases that match TRBD1. The CDR3 has 15 residues. With 10 bases clipped from V and 0 bases from J, the junction kept 8 bases outside the gene matches. CDR1 is ENHRY and CDR2 is SYGVKD in the germline V gene. The CDR3 loop is CATGQGSSSYNEQFF. CDR3 coding DNA: TGTGCCACCGGACAGGGATCGAGCTCCTACAATGAGCAGTTCTTC.

This clonotype appeared many times. The J gene is TRBJ2-3, the V gene TRBV7-6; 9 bases map to TRBD1. Germline loops: CDR1 SGHVS, CDR2 FNYEAQ. The CDR3 spans 19 residues. V was pared by 2 bases and J by 1 base, with 13 bases of the junction left unmatched. CDR3 protein: CASSLLNIPGQGGTDTQYF. In nucleotides, the CDR3 is TGTGCCAGCAGCTTATTGAACATTCCGGGACAGGGAGGCACAGATACGCAGTATTTT.